This TCR beta chain is from a study of identical twins (dated by TCRdb to 2016 to 2018). Notes on the research overall: TCR alpha and beta repertoires from monozygotic twins, unrelated adults of various ages and cord blood were deep-sequenced to test whether fetal clonotypes persist. To rule out contamination, replicate twin experiments were performed at different times with different library preparation protocols.

Every donor in the study was a healthy Caucasian. The researchers also sequenced three unrelated adults who were not twins: a male aged 18 to 29, a male aged 50 to 59, and a female aged 50 to 59. Miltenyi CD45RO+ enrichment and human naive T-cell isolation kits were used to isolate memory (CD45RO+) and naive T cells from PBMC. What the study reported, not specific to this receptor: In beta out-of-frame sequences, excess twin sharing was weaker, because having fewer shared sequences lowered the signal-to-noise ratio. Because the same donors could not be followed over many years, the conclusions relied on cross-sectional statistical analysis. Invariant T cells such as MAIT and iNKT could partly confound zero-insertion analyses, though diverse VJ usage argued against this for most clonotypes. Compared with coincidental sharing between unrelated individuals, an excess of low generation-probability sequences was observed among out-of-frame TCR alpha sequences shared between twins. In monozygotic twins, recombination models systematically underestimated out-of-frame TCR alpha sharing, but the models matched the sharing seen between unrelated individuals. Abundant cord blood beta clonotypes carried fewer insertions; young adult naive repertoires showed a weaker similar trend, while memory repertoires showed none.

The library was generated by 5' RACE. TCRdb names Illumina HiSeq 2000 as the instrument used. A universal primer binding site was added through template switching, and the final cDNA carried a unique molecular identifier so that TCR cDNA molecules could be counted accurately. Specific primers in the conserved constant-segment region were used to synthesize first-strand cDNA for TCR alpha and beta chains. To control for contamination, every cDNA library carried two barcodes: a SMART-Mk sample barcode plus Illumina barcodes. TruSeq adapter sequences and Illumina sample barcodes were added in two successive PCR steps. Sequencing of the TCR alpha and beta cDNA libraries was done on the Illumina HiSeq platform using custom primers. Turning to the authors' computational methods: MiGEC processed the raw reads to extract unique molecular identifiers, while MiXCR was used to determine the CDR3 positions. For each individual, recombination models were inferred using an EM algorithm with the repgenHMM and IGoR tools. Shared clonotypes were analyzed with the tcR package in R, and sharing was normalized by the product of cloneset sizes. Out-of-frame nonproductive sequences were analyzed to study raw recombination free of thymic and clonal selection effects. The public reads were reanalyzed by TCRdb: fastp trimming at Q25, MiXCR alignment, in-frame beta chains only. Each CDR3 protein gets just one entry, which takes the most common genes and DNA from the rows behind it. These V and J calls rely on TCRdb rather than the paper's analysis. This sample gives hundreds of thousands of distinct CDR3 sequences in total; roughly 6% of them show up just once. The ten largest make up 1.5% to 2% of the sample.

At the junction V is shortened by 3 bases and J by 5 bases; bases outside the gene matches: 5. CDR1 and CDR2 are drawn from the germline V gene (reference sequence): DFQATT, SNEGSKA. Spanning cysteine to phenylalanine, the CDR3 consists of 13 amino acids. Only the CDR3 region is kept as DNA, spanning 39 bases read in frame from base 1. This clonotype was recorded many times. Its antigen remains unidentified. Base qualities are not provided; no much larger clone lies one nucleotide away. The sequencing sample was made of naive T cells sorted from blood. Reading the label with the study, this specimen's cell subset or site is: cells isolated with a human naive T-cell isolation kit. The rearranged chain carries TRBV20-1 and TRBJ2-3; 7 bases in the junction line up with TRBD2. This receptor was taken from a man between 18 and 29 years old in good health. The nucleotides are TGCAGTGCTAGCAGTCGCGGGAGAGATACGCAGTATTTT. Translated, this is CSASSRGRDTQYF.